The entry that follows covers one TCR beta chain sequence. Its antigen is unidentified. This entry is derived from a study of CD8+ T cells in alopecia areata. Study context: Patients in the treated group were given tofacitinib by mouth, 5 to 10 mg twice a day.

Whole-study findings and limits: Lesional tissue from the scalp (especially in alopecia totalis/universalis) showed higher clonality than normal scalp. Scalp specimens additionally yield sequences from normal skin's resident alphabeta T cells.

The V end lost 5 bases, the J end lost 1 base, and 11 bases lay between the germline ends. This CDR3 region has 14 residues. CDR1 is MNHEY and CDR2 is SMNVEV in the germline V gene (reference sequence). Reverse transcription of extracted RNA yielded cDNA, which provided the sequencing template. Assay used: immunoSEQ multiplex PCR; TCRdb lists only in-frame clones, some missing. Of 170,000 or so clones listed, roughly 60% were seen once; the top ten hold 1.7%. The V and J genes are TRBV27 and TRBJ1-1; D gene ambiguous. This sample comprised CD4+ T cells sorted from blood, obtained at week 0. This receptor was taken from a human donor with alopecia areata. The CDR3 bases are TGTGCCAGCAGTCTAATGCCAGGGAACACTGAAGCTTTCTTT. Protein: CASSLMPGNTEAFF.